The source of this T cell receptor (beta chain) is a study of early T cells in non-severe SARS-CoV-2 infection (dated by TCRdb to the early 2020s). Study-level background: Bulk RNA from unsorted whole blood was used for TCR sequencing, so alpha and beta chains could not be paired.

From its cysteine to its phenylalanine, the CDR3 spans 15 amino acids. The only DNA kept is the CDR3, 45 bases in frame from the first base. V was cut back by 3 bases and J by 1 base, leaving a gap of 10 bases between them. General conclusions and limits of the study: Matching against VDJdb was skewed toward anti-spike CD8 responses, likely underestimated virus-specific expansions, and missed private and CD4 specificities.

Library generation was performed with 5' RACE. The data were produced on a NextSeq 500. In the TCR library protocol, unique molecular identifiers were attached to individual cDNA molecules to correct for PCR bias and sequencing error. TCR alpha and beta chains were both sequenced, and the abundances of alpha and beta sequences in each sample were closely correlated with each other. Per the source publication's procedure: Decombinator V4 was used to perform V gene, J gene and CDR3 annotation of TCR sequences. TCRs were defined as expanded if a significant change between any two time points was detected under a Poisson model with p below 0.0001. TCR abundances were normalised to the total number of TCRs sequenced in each sample and reported as counts per million. TRAV1-2 paired with TRAJ12, TRAJ20 or TRAJ33 defined MAIT TCRs, while TRAV10 paired with TRAJ18 defined iNKT TCRs. VDJdb, accessed on 1 November 2021, was searched for TCRs annotated for CMV, EBV and SARS-CoV-2, and TCRs annotated for more than one antigen were excluded. TCRdb reanalyzed the raw reads on its own, using fastp at Q25 for trimming and MiXCR for clone calling, and kept in-frame beta chains. Rows matching on CDR3 protein sequence are summarized as one entry with the most common DNA and genes. The V and J calls shown here were made by TCRdb, not taken from the authors' results. In this sample the table shows some 52,000 distinct CDR3 sequences, 8% to 8.5% of which occur a single time. 8.5% to 10% of the sample goes to the ten largest clones.

A case-control design nested within a healthcare worker cohort in London, UK, was used, with weekly nasopharyngeal swab PCR tests and blood sampling performed. Healthcare workers were recruited between 23 and 31 March 2020, during the week of the UK lockdown, and were followed weekly for up to about 15 weeks. This clonotype appeared a few times. The target of this receptor is not known. No base quality information exists; no much larger clone differs at one position. This TCR was recovered from an adult who was a healthcare worker with PCR-confirmed SARS-CoV-2 infection or an uninfected control (not recorded which). Sequencing was done on a sample of whole blood. This receptor chain uses TRBV12-3 or TRBV12-4 and TRBJ1-3; a tentative D match to TRBD1 spans 5 bases. The sequenced DNA is TGTGCCAGCAGTTTGCAGGGTTCGTCTGGAAACACCATATATTTT. Translated, it reads CASSLQGSSGNTIYF.